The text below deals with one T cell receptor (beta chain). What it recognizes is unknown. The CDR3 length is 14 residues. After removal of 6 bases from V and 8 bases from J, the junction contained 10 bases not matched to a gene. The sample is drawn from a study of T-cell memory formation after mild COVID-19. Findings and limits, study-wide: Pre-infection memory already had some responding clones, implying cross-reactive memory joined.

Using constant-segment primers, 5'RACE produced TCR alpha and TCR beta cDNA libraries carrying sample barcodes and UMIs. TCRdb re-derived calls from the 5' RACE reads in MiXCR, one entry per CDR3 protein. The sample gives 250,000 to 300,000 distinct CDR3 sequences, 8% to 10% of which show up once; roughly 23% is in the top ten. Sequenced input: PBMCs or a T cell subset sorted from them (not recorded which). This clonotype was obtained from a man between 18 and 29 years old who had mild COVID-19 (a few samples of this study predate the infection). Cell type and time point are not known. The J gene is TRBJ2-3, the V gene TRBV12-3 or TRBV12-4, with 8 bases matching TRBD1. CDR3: CASRFTGGQLTQYF. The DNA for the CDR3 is TGTGCCAGCAGGTTTACAGGGGGTCAACTTACGCAGTATTTT.